This T cell receptor beta chain came from a study of beta chain features in type 1 diabetes. Study-level results: Shortening that was moderate but significant affected the TCRB CDR3s of Type 1 diabetes patients in all four CD4+ subsets.

Germline CDR1 PRHDT, CDR2 FYEKMQ (reference sequence). The V and J ends lost 5 bases and 3 bases respectively, with 16 bases between them. This CDR3 has 15 residues. For this clone: Its target is not known.

Expressed TCRB transcripts were sequenced after all isolated RNA was converted to cDNA. This table comes from immunoSEQ multiplex PCR, and its TCRdb copy is limited to in-frame clones, with some not included. The repertoire includes roughly 260,000 clones, approximately 10% of them detected once, and over 0.015% sits in the top ten. CD45RO/CCR7/CD25/CD127/CD95/CD27 separated CD4+ naive, central memory, regulatory and stem cell-like memory cells by sorting. Sequenced: naive CD4+ T cells from blood. The TCR comes from a man between 25 and 39 years old with type 1 diabetes. The chain joins TRBV13 to TRBJ2-5; D gene unclear. The CDR3: CASSDYQVSKETQYF. CDR3 nucleotide sequence: TGTGCCAGCAGCGATTATCAGGTGTCCAAAGAGACCCAGTACTTC.